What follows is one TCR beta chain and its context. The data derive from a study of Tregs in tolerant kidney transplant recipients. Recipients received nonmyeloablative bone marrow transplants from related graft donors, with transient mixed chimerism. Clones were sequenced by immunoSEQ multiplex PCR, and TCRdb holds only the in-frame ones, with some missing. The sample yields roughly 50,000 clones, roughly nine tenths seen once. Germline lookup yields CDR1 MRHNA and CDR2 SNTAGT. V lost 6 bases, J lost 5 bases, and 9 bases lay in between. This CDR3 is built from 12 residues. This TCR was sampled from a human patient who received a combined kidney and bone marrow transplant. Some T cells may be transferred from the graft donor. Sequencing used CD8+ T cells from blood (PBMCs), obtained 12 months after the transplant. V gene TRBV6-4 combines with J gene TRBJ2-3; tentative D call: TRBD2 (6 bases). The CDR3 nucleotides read TGTGCCAGCAGCCCCGGGGGAGATACGCAGTATTTT. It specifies CASSPGGDTQYF.